This is a list of T cell receptor beta chains from one sample in a study of control samples from healthy donors and cancer patients. The assay was immunoSEQ multiplex PCR, and TCRdb's table has in-frame clones only and misses some. The table includes about 95,000 clones, 88% detected once. The sample comprised blood. The receptors were gathered from a woman in her seventies in good health. CDR3s include the opening cysteine and the closing phenylalanine or tryptophan. Each record gives: J gene, V gene, D gene, clone size, CDR3 protein, CDR3 DNA. A D gene is named only where the DNA matches it firmly. Clone size is stated in some rows and not others, as once, few, many or a class when expanded.

J: TRBJ2-7
V: TRBV7-2
D: TRBD2
size: .
CDR3: CASSLSSGGNYEQYF
DNA: TGTGCCAGCAGCTTATCCAGCGGGGGTAACTACGAGCAGTACTTC

J: TRBJ1-2
V: TRBV13
D: TRBD1
size: .
CDR3: CASSLGQGAVGGYTF
DNA: TGTGCCAGCAGCCTGGGACAGGGGGCTGTAGGGGGCTACACCTTC

J: TRBJ2-7
V: TRBV2
D: TRBD1
size: .
CDR3: CASRVPGQGYEQYF
DNA: TGTGCCAGCAGAGTGCCGGGACAGGGCTACGAGCAGTACTTC

J: TRBJ2-7
V: TRBV7-8
D: .
size: .
CDR3: CASSLVGPRSEQYF
DNA: TGTGCCAGCAGCTTAGTCGGCCCCCGTAGCGAGCAGTACTTC

J: TRBJ2-3
V: TRBV3-1/TRBV3-2
D: .
size: .
CDR3: CASSHGRQGEYF
DNA: TGTGCCAGCAGCCACGGGCGCCAAGGGGAGTATTTT

J: TRBJ1-1
V: TRBV10-2
D: .
size: .
CDR3: CASSEGGAADTEAFF
DNA: TGCGCCAGCAGTGAGGGAGGTGCGGCTGACACTGAAGCTTTCTTT

J: TRBJ2-7
V: TRBV6-1
D: TRBD2
size: .
CDR3: CASSEKSRGAYEQYF
DNA: TGTGCCAGCAGTGAAAAGTCTCGGGGGGCCTACGAGCAGTACTTC

J: TRBJ1-4
V: TRBV5-1
D: TRBD1
size: .
CDR3: CASSPTGINEKLFF
DNA: TGCGCCAGCAGCCCGACAGGGATTAATGAAAAACTGTTTTTT

J: TRBJ1-1
V: TRBV19
D: .
size: .
CDR3: CASSIGDEAFF
DNA: TGTGCCAGTAGTATAGGTGATGAAGCTTTCTTT

J: TRBJ2-5
V: TRBV7-6
D: .
size: once
CDR3: CASSLYQETQYF
DNA: TGTGCCAGCAGCCTTTACCAAGAGACCCAGTACTTC

J: TRBJ1-2
V: TRBV5-1
D: TRBD1
size: .
CDR3: CASSRGQGDYLGYTF
DNA: TGCGCCAGCAGCAGGGGACAGGGAGACTATCTGGGCTACACCTTC

J: TRBJ2-2
V: TRBV2
D: .
size: .
CDR3: CASSVGAANTGELFF
DNA: TGTGCCAGCAGTGTAGGGGCCGCGAACACCGGGGAGCTGTTTTTT

J: TRBJ1-4
V: TRBV2
D: TRBD1
size: .
CDR3: CASKGTGSEKLFF
DNA: TGTGCCAGCAAAGGGACAGGGAGTGAAAAACTGTTTTTT

J: TRBJ2-4
V: TRBV5-1
D: .
size: .
CDR3: CASSSRGEGQYKNIQYF
DNA: TGCGCCAGCAGCTCGCGGGGGGAGGGACAGTACAAAAACATTCAGTACTTC

J: TRBJ1-2
V: TRBV30
D: .
size: once
CDR3: CAWTPALVLYGYTF
DNA: TGTGCCTGGACCCCCGCGCTGGTCCTCTATGGCTACACCTTC

J: TRBJ2-5
V: TRBV18
D: .
size: once
CDR3: CASSPVLQETQYF
DNA: TGTGCCAGCTCACCAGTTCTCCAAGAGACCCAGTACTTC

J: TRBJ2-5
V: TRBV5-4
D: TRBD2
size: once
CDR3: CASFASGAFKETQYF
DNA: TGTGCCAGCTTCGCTAGCGGGGCTTTCAAAGAGACCCAGTACTTC

J: TRBJ2-3
V: TRBV19
D: .
size: once
CDR3: CASSHSGANTDTQYF
DNA: TGTGCCAGTAGTCATTCGGGGGCGAACACAGATACGCAGTATTTT

J: TRBJ2-5
V: TRBV6-5
D: .
size: .
CDR3: CASSSPGSETQYF
DNA: TGTGCCAGCAGTTCCCCAGGGTCGGAGACCCAGTACTTC

J: TRBJ2-2
V: TRBV6-5
D: .
size: .
CDR3: CASSDDPRGVELFF
DNA: TGTGCCAGCAGCGACGACCCTAGGGGCGTGGAGCTGTTTTTT

J: TRBJ2-3
V: TRBV19
D: TRBD2
size: .
CDR3: CATQELAGHYTQYF
DNA: TGTGCCACCCAGGAACTAGCGGGACACTATACGCAGTATTTT

J: TRBJ1-5
V: TRBV7-9
D: .
size: .
CDR3: CASSSDSGEFGQPQHF
DNA: TGTGCCAGCAGCTCGGACAGTGGAGAGTTCGGTCAGCCCCAGCATTTT

J: TRBJ1-1
V: TRBV18
D: TRBD1
size: .
CDR3: CASSPGTGPGTEAFF
DNA: TGTGCCAGCTCACCCGGGACAGGGCCGGGGACTGAAGCTTTCTTT

J: TRBJ2-1
V: TRBV11-3
D: .
size: .
CDR3: CASSPSQARDEQFF
DNA: TGTGCCAGCAGCCCCAGCCAGGCGAGGGATGAGCAGTTCTTC

J: TRBJ1-4
V: TRBV18
D: TRBD1
size: .
CDR3: CASSPNKIGTGREKLFF
DNA: TGTGCCAGCTCCCCTAATAAGATCGGGACAGGGAGAGAAAAACTGTTTTTT

J: TRBJ1-1
V: TRBV5-4
D: .
size: .
CDR3: CASSLDFGNTEAFF
DNA: TGTGCCAGCAGCTTGGATTTTGGGAACACTGAAGCTTTCTTT

J: TRBJ2-3
V: TRBV5-1
D: .
size: .
CDR3: CASSRDSTDTQYF
DNA: TGCGCCAGCAGCAGGGACAGCACAGATACGCAGTATTTT

J: TRBJ2-1
V: TRBV10-3
D: .
size: .
CDR3: CAISDPGGANRITDEQFF
DNA: TGTGCCATCAGTGACCCGGGTGGGGCTAACCGAATAACGGATGAGCAGTTCTTC

J: TRBJ1-1
V: TRBV27
D: .
size: few
CDR3: CASSLQGNTEAFF
DNA: TGTGCCAGCAGTCTCCAGGGGAACACTGAAGCTTTCTTT

J: TRBJ2-2
V: TRBV6-6
D: .
size: .
CDR3: CASRQNTGELFF
DNA: TGTGCCAGCCGGCAGAACACCGGGGAGCTGTTTTTT

J: TRBJ2-7
V: TRBV5-6
D: .
size: few
CDR3: CASSLPVGEQYF
DNA: TGTGCCAGCAGCCTCCCGGTAGGCGAGCAGTACTTC

J: TRBJ1-6
V: TRBV6-5
D: .
size: .
CDR3: CASSYSQTGGNSPLHF
DNA: TGTGCCAGCAGTTACTCTCAGACTGGGGGCAATTCACCCCTCCACTTT

J: TRBJ1-5
V: TRBV6-5
D: .
size: once
CDR3: CASRDNSNQPQHF
DNA: TGTGCCAGCAGGGATAATAGCAATCAGCCCCAGCATTTT

J: TRBJ1-5
V: TRBV28
D: .
size: .
CDR3: CASSLSWRLGGNQPQHF
DNA: TGTGCCAGCAGTCTTTCCTGGAGGTTAGGGGGCAATCAGCCCCAGCATTTT

J: TRBJ1-1
V: TRBV11-2
D: .
size: few
CDR3: CASSFQGNTEAFF
DNA: TGTGCCAGCAGCTTTCAGGGGAACACTGAAGCTTTCTTT

J: TRBJ1-6
V: TRBV5-1
D: .
size: few
CDR3: CASSLAGPGYSPLHF
DNA: TGCGCCAGCAGCTTGGCCGGTCCCGGGTATTCACCCCTCCACTTT

J: TRBJ2-1
V: TRBV7-3
D: .
size: .
CDR3: CASSLRTASYNEQFF
DNA: TGTGCCAGCAGCTTACGGACTGCCAGCTACAATGAGCAGTTCTTC

J: TRBJ1-2
V: TRBV3-1/TRBV3-2
D: .
size: once
CDR3: CASSQKGREGYTF
DNA: TGTGCCAGCAGCCAGAAGGGCAGAGAAGGCTACACCTTC

J: TRBJ1-2
V: TRBV25-1
D: TRBD1
size: .
CDR3: CASSDWTGKNYGYTF
DNA: TGTGCCAGCAGTGATTGGACAGGGAAAAACTATGGCTACACCTTC